The 31 T cell receptor beta chains in this list originate from one sample, sequenced in a study of cytomegalovirus exposure and HLA in healthy donors. TCRdb keeps only in-frame clones here, not all; method: immunoSEQ multiplex PCR. The sample consists of about 170,000 clones, approximately 90% of them appearing once. The sequenced material came from PBMCs. Receptor source: a woman aged 25-40 years in good health and CMV-seronegative.

This sequence joins TRBV5-1 and TRBJ2-7; 14 positions match TRBD2. Germline-derived CDR1 and CDR2 are SGHRS and YFSETQ. Unmatched junction bases numbered 7, after V lost 4 bases and J lost 4 bases. CDR3 size: 16 residues. CDR3 sequence reads: CASSTGLAGAGYEQYF. CDR3 nucleotide sequence: TGCGCCAGCAGCACGGGACTAGCGGGGGCGGGATACGAGCAGTACTTC.

The chain joins TRBV6-6 to TRBJ1-1, with D possibly TRBD1 on 5 matching bases. Trimming took off 0 bases at V and 3 bases at J, with 11 bases between the two ends. The CDR3 runs to 15 residues. Germline V gene lookup returns CDR1 MNHNY and CDR2 SVGAGI (reference sequence). The CDR3 sequence: CASSYSSLTDTEAFF. The DNA of the CDR3 is TGTGCCAGCAGTTACTCGAGCTTGACAGACACTGAAGCTTTCTTT.

This chain links TRBV27 with TRBJ2-1; D remains unclear. V gave up 6 bases and J gave up 5 bases, with 5 bases separating them. Germline-derived CDR1 and CDR2 are MNHEY and SMNVEV (reference sequence). This CDR3 has 11 amino acids. CDR3 in DNA: TGTGCCAGCAGCCAGAACAATGAGCAGTTCTTC. Its protein product is CASSQNNEQFF.

CDR3 sequence: CSVRTSGGVTGELFF. The DNA of the CDR3 is TGCAGCGTTAGGACTAGCGGGGGAGTAACCGGGGAGCTGTTTTTT. This chain uses TRBV29-1 with TRBJ2-2; 13 bases agree with TRBD2. Germline CDR1 reads SQVTM; CDR2 reads ANQGSEA. Germline trimming cut 5 bases from V and 5 bases from J; bases unmatched to any gene: 5. The CDR3 contains 15 residues.

This sequence joins TRBV5-1 and TRBJ2-5; 8 nucleotides align to TRBD2. The CDR3 runs to 15 residues. The germline V gene encodes CDR1 SGHRS and CDR2 YFSETQ. V lost 0 bases to trimming and J lost 5 bases; unmatched junction nucleotides: 6. The CDR3 bases are TGCGCCAGCAGCTTGGACGGGGGGGCCCGGGAGACCCAGTACTTC. Translating it yields CASSLDGGARETQYF.

This chain connects TRBV4-1 to TRBJ2-7; TRBD1 matches at 7 bases. CDR1 is MGHRA and CDR2 is YSYEKL in the germline V gene. This CDR3 is 15 amino acids long. With V trimmed by 1 base and J by 4 bases, 7 bases remained unmatched. CDR3 coding DNA: TGCGCCAGCAGCCAAGTCGGGACAGCTGCTTACGAGCAGTACTTC. Residues: CASSQVGTAAYEQYF.

In DNA form, the CDR3 reads TGCGCCAGCAGCTTAGGGGGACAGGGAACTAATGAAAAACTGTTTTTT. Translated, it gives CASSLGGQGTNEKLFF. The chain employs TRBV5-1 and TRBJ1-4, with 9 bases identical to TRBD1. This CDR3 is built from 16 residues. The ends lost 2 bases at V and 1 base at J; junction bases unmatched: 3. The germline V gene has CDR1 SGHRS and CDR2 YFSETQ.

The V gene is TRBV7-2, the J gene TRBJ2-7; no firm D call. This CDR3 spans 15 amino acids. CDR1 and CDR2 (germline): SGHTA, FQGNSA. V dropped 5 bases and J dropped 5 bases, with 19 bases sitting between them. The CDR3 region has the DNA TGTGCCAGCAGCCTTAGCCTGGTAAGAAGTGACGAGCAGTACTTC. It is translated as CASSLSLVRSDEQYF.

J is TRBJ2-7 and V is TRBV5-6, with D perhaps TRBD2 (5 bases). This CDR3 spans 13 amino acids. Germline CDR1 reads SGHDT; CDR2 reads YYEEEE. V gave up 2 bases and J gave up 2 bases, with 8 bases separating them. The chain's CDR3 is CASSFQRAYEQYF. In DNA form, the CDR3 reads TGTGCCAGCAGCTTTCAGAGGGCCTACGAGCAGTACTTC.

The chain recombines TRBV6-5 with TRBJ2-5, with D maybe TRBD2 (6 bases). V lost 2 bases and J lost 2, with 12 bases in between. This CDR3 has 15 residues. Germline V gene sequence: CDR1 MNHEY, CDR2 SVGAGI. Written as DNA, the CDR3 is TGTGCCAGCAGTTACGGAGGGGCCACGCAAGAGACCCAGTACTTC. This encodes CASSYGGATQETQYF.

The V call is TRBV5-4, the J call TRBJ2-7; 7 bases are a match to TRBD2. The ends lost 1 base at V and 2 bases at J; junction bases unmatched: 9. This CDR3 spans 16 amino acids. Germline values: CDR1 SGHNT, CDR2 YYREEE (reference sequence). In nucleotides, the CDR3 is TGTGCCAGCAGCTTGAGCGGGGCGGGGGAGACCTACGAGCAGTACTTC. This codes for CASSLSGAGETYEQYF.

This rearrangement joins TRBV6-5 to TRBJ2-7; the D gene is possibly TRBD2 (6 bases). The germline gives CDR1 MNHEY, CDR2 SVGAGI. V was pared by 6 bases and J by 7 bases, with 10 bases between. The CDR3 length is 11 residues. The CDR3, as DNA: TGTGCCAGCAGCCAAGGGAGGGAGCAGTACTTC. This gives the protein CASSQGREQYF.

The chain has TRBV9 and TRBJ2-1; 9 positions agree with TRBD2. The germline gives CDR1 SGDLS, CDR2 YYNGEE. V lost 0 bases to trimming and J lost 2 bases; unmatched junction nucleotides: 3. This CDR3 contains 16 residues. The CDR3 region is CASSVDQRGAYNEQFF. CDR3 sequence (DNA): TGTGCCAGCAGCGTAGACCAGCGGGGGGCCTACAATGAGCAGTTCTTC.

J is TRBJ1-2 and V is TRBV7-9; maybe TRBD1 (6 bases). V lost 5 bases to trimming and J lost 4 bases, with 14 bases between them. This CDR3 has 14 amino acids. CDR1 SEHNR and CDR2 FQNEAQ come from the germline V gene (reference sequence). CDR3 protein: CASSADRMGYGYTF. DNA of the CDR3: TGTGCCAGCAGCGCAGACAGGATGGGCTATGGCTACACCTTC.

This chain links TRBV6-1 with TRBJ1-6, with TRBD1 matching over 8 bases. The CDR3 totals 19 residues. V shed 0 bases, J shed 0 bases, and the junction held 7 bases outside the gene matches. Germline loops: CDR1 MNHNS, CDR2 SASEGT. This CDR3 is CASSEAKDRASSYNSPLHF. The CDR3 region has the DNA TGTGCCAGCAGTGAAGCAAAGGACAGGGCGAGCTCCTATAATTCACCCCTCCACTTT.

This rearrangement joins TRBV10-1 to TRBJ1-1; 10 bases are shared with TRBD1. V lost 6 bases and J lost 3; bases outside the gene matches: 7. This CDR3 comprises 15 residues. Germline V gene data show CDR1 as WNHNN and CDR2 as SYGVQD (reference sequence). The CDR3 loop is CASSARTGGDTEAFF. In DNA form, the CDR3 reads TGCGCCAGCAGCGCTCGGACAGGGGGTGACACTGAAGCTTTCTTT.

This clone was recorded once. The chain has TRBV6-1 and TRBJ1-1; 7 nucleotides align to TRBD1. The V gene end was trimmed by 3 bases and the J gene end by 0 bases; junction bases not matched to a gene: 1. This CDR3 comprises 14 residues. From germline, CDR1 is MNHNS and CDR2 SASEGT. The CDR3 nucleotides are TGTGCCAGCAGTGAGGGGACAGTGAACACTGAAGCTTTCTTT. Translation gives CASSEGTVNTEAFF.

This clone was recorded only once. This chain links TRBV6-7 with TRBJ2-1; possibly TRBD2 for D (5 bases). TRBV6-7 is assigned to the ORF class and has an uncertain function. The V end was cut by 8 bases, the J end by 8 bases, with 25 bases between. The CDR3 length is 16 residues. The CDR3 coding sequence is TGTGCCAGCCCAAAGCTAGGCGGGTGGGGTAGGTATGAGCAGTTCTTC. The encoded protein is CASPKLGGWGRYEQFF.

The genes are TRBV6-1 and TRBJ1-1; TRBD1 aligns across 8 bases. The length of the CDR3 is 14 residues. Germline trimming cut 7 bases from V and 4 bases from J; bases unmatched to any gene: 8. The V gene's germline CDR1 is MNHNS and CDR2 SASEGT. CDR3 bases: TGTGCCAGCACTTTAGACAGGGGAGGCACTGAAGCTTTCTTT. It translates to CASTLDRGGTEAFF.

The chain carries TRBV30 and TRBJ1-2; no firm D call. Germline CDR1 GTSNPN, CDR2 SVGIG (reference sequence). The V end lost 5 bases, the J end lost 4 bases, and 17 bases lay between the germline ends. This CDR3 is built from 14 residues. The CDR3 DNA reads TGTGCCTGGGCTGGCGGACTTCGTGGCTATGGCTACACCTTC. Protein product: CAWAGGLRGYGYTF.

In this sample, this clone turned up a few times. The genes are TRBV19 and TRBJ2-7, with 8 nucleotides matching TRBD2. With V trimmed by 5 bases and J by 4 bases, 7 bases remained unmatched. The CDR3 runs to 14 residues. The germline CDR1 and CDR2 sequences are LNHDA and SQIVND (reference sequence). The CDR3 region has the DNA TGTGCCAGTAGTCAAGCGGGGGCGGAGTACGAGCAGTACTTC. It encodes CASSQAGAEYEQYF.

V is TRBV11-2 and J is TRBJ1-1; D uncertain. Trimming cost V 6 bases and J 9 bases, with 14 bases left between them. This CDR3 is built from 12 residues. Germline V gives CDR1 SGHAT, CDR2 FQNNGV. The CDR3 sequence: CASRPTNYKAFF. CDR3 DNA: TGTGCCAGCAGACCCACGAACTATAAAGCTTTCTTT.

The chain joins TRBV11-2 to TRBJ1-2, with TRBD1 matching over 8 bases. Germline CDR1 and CDR2: SGHAT and FQNNGV. After removal of 5 bases from V and 4 bases from J, the junction contained 9 bases not matched to a gene. The CDR3 extends over 15 amino acids. CDR3 nucleotide sequence: TGTGCCAGCAGCCCGATCACAGGGGGTGGCTATGGCTACACCTTC. It codes for CASSPITGGGYGYTF.

This clone was seen only once. J is TRBJ1-3 and V is TRBV15; D unresolved. The CDR3 has 13 residues. V lost 0 bases, J lost 3 bases, and 3 bases lay in between. CDR1 LNHNV and CDR2 YYDKDF come from the germline V gene (reference sequence). CDR3 in DNA: TGTGCCACCAGCAGAGAGAGTGGAAACACCATATATTTT. This gives the protein CATSRESGNTIYF.

This chain links TRBV4-1 with TRBJ2-7; perhaps TRBD1 as D (6 bases). The CDR3 runs 14 residues. Germline V gene data show CDR1 as MGHRA and CDR2 as YSYEKL. V was pared by 4 bases and J by 2 bases, with 12 bases between. The CDR3 coding sequence is TGCGCCAGCAGCCCATATGCAGGGGCCTACGAGCAGTACTTC. It translates to CASSPYAGAYEQYF.

This chain connects TRBV19 to TRBJ2-1, with TRBD2 matching over 8 bases. Trimming removed 0 bases from V and 7 bases from J; junction bases left unmatched: 5. There are 15 residues in the CDR3. Looked up from germline, CDR1 is LNHDA and CDR2 is SQIVND (reference sequence). The CDR3 region is CASSIESGGWNEQFF. The CDR3 DNA sequence: TGTGCCAGTAGTATAGAGTCGGGGGGGTGGAATGAGCAGTTCTTC.

V is TRBV7-2 and J is TRBJ1-1; D is possibly TRBD1 (6 bases). V was clipped by 4 bases and J by 6 bases, with 18 bases between them. CDR1 is SGHTA and CDR2 is FQGNSA in the germline V gene. The length of the CDR3 is 15 residues. In nucleotides, the CDR3 is TGTGCCAGCAGCTACAGAGGCGGGGGGGGCGCTGAAGCTTTCTTT. This encodes CASSYRGGGGAEAFF.

In DNA form, the CDR3 reads TGTGCCAGCAGTGGTGTCGCAGGCACAGATACGCAGTATTTT. Its protein product is CASSGVAGTDTQYF. The genes are TRBV2 and TRBJ2-3; no firm D call. V lost 4 bases, J lost 1 base, and 9 bases lay in between. Germline loops: CDR1 SNHLY, CDR2 FYNNEI. The CDR3 covers 14 residues.

This clone has only one observation. The DNA of the CDR3 is TGTGCCAGTCGAAAGTATCAGGGCGGTACCGGGGAGCTGTTTTTT. It codes for CASRKYQGGTGELFF. The chain recombines TRBV19 with TRBJ2-2; weak D call: TRBD1 (5 bases). With 8 bases removed from V and 5 bases from J, the gap between germline ends came to 18 bases. There are 15 residues in the CDR3. Germline values: CDR1 LNHDA, CDR2 SQIVND (reference sequence).

This sequence joins TRBV7-2 and TRBJ2-7; 8 bases are a match to TRBD1. With V trimmed by 5 bases and J by 3 bases, 15 bases remained unmatched. The CDR3 loop spans 17 amino acids. Germline CDR1 is SGHTA and CDR2 is FQGNSA. In DNA, the CDR3 is TGTGCCAGCAGCGGGTACCGAGGACAGGGTTTAGTCTACGAGCAGTACTTC. It specifies CASSGYRGQGLVYEQYF.

V usage is TRBV9 and J usage is TRBJ1-2, with 8 bases matching TRBD1. The CDR3 is 15 amino acids. V dropped 5 bases and J dropped 4; count of bases not matched to a gene: 10. Per germline, CDR1 SGDLS and CDR2 YYNGEE. The CDR3 DNA follows: TGTGCCAGCAGGGGGGTCGGACAGGGACTCTATGGCTACACCTTC. This codes for CASRGVGQGLYGYTF.